Below, 18 T cell receptor beta chains from the same sample are listed, as sequenced in a study of T cell responses to AZD1222 COVID-19 vaccine. Clones were sequenced by immunoSEQ multiplex PCR, and TCRdb holds only the in-frame ones, with some missing. The table has more than 85,000 clones, roughly 92% seen once. The sample here was peripheral blood, taken 28 days after the second AZD1222 dose. These receptors were taken from an adult who received the AZD1222 COVID-19 vaccine.

The genes are TRBV3-1 (or the pseudogene TRBV3-2) and TRBJ2-7; D uncertain. V was shortened by 1 base and J by 1 base, with 11 bases between the two germline ends. Looked up from germline, CDR1 is LGHDT and CDR2 is YNNKEL (reference sequence). The CDR3 loop spans 15 amino acids. The DNA for the CDR3 is TGTGCCAGCAGCCAAGGAGCCGGATTATCCTACGAGCAGTACTTC. Translation gives CASSQGAGLSYEQYF.

V usage is TRBV6-2 or TRBV6-3 and J usage is TRBJ2-3; D might be TRBD2 (5 bases). Trimming cost V 6 bases and J 5 bases, with 21 bases left between them. CDR1 is MNHEY and CDR2 is SVGEGT in the germline V gene. The CDR3 consists of 16 residues. Here the CDR3 reads CASSDYKEVWEDTQYF. CDR3 bases: TGTGCCAGCAGCGATTACAAGGAGGTCTGGGAAGATACGCAGTATTTT.

The rearrangement links TRBV7-6 to TRBJ2-2, with TRBD2 matching 14 bases. The CDR3 extends over 18 amino acids. V dropped 5 bases and J dropped 3; count of bases not matched to a gene: 8. CDR1 and CDR2 from the germline V gene are SGHVS and FNYEAQ. The CDR3 DNA reads TGTGCCAGCAGCCCACGGACTAGCGGGGGGATATACACCGGGGAGCTGTTTTTT. Its translation: CASSPRTSGGIYTGELFF.

The V and J genes are TRBV24-1 and TRBJ2-7; D is uncertain. The CDR3 sequence is 12 residues long. V was clipped by 3 bases and J by 4 bases, with 6 bases between them. Germline CDR1 KGHDR, CDR2 SFDVKD. The CDR3: CATSDTRYEQYF. The CDR3 coding sequence is TGTGCCACCAGTGATACCCGATACGAGCAGTACTTC.

This clone was observed many times. The chain has TRBV4-3 and TRBJ1-2; 8 bases map to TRBD1. The CDR3 totals 16 residues. Germline loops: CDR1 LGHNA, CDR2 YSLEER. V was clipped by 0 bases and J by 5 bases; unmatched bases: 8. The CDR3 DNA reads TGCGCCAGCAGCCAAGATAGGACAGGGCGACCTTATGGCTACACCTTC. This encodes CASSQDRTGRPYGYTF.

The rearrangement joins TRBV4-1 to TRBJ2-5; D gene uncertain. The CDR3 sequence is 13 residues long. Deletions cut 2 bases from V and 4 bases from J, with 8 bases between. From germline, CDR1 is MGHRA and CDR2 YSYEKL. The CDR3 here is CASSQPTRETQYF. As DNA, the CDR3 is TGCGCCAGCAGCCAACCGACCCGAGAGACCCAGTACTTC.

This chain connects TRBV7-2 to TRBJ2-5; D gene uncertain. Between the trimmed V and J ends, which lost 2 bases and 7 bases, there was a span of 20 bases. Germline CDR1 is SGHTA and CDR2 is FQGNSA. This CDR3 has 16 residues. CDR3 sequence reads: CASSLSTAASGATQYF. The CDR3 DNA is TGTGCCAGCAGCTTATCCACGGCGGCGTCCGGTGCGACCCAGTACTTC.

This clone was detected only a few times. The chain employs TRBV4-3 and TRBJ1-2; no firm D call. This CDR3 spans 15 amino acids. Germline V gives CDR1 LGHNA, CDR2 YSLEER. With 0 bases removed from V and 4 bases from J, the gap between germline ends came to 12 bases. CDR3 nucleotide sequence: TGCGCCAGCAGCCAAGAACCGGGCCTAGCCTATGGCTACACCTTC. Translation: CASSQEPGLAYGYTF.

This chain uses TRBV7-9 with TRBJ1-5, with 9 bases lining up with TRBD1. Trimming cost V 2 bases and J 5 bases; bases outside gene matches: 10. This CDR3 spans 17 amino acids. The V gene's germline CDR1 is SEHNR and CDR2 FQNEAQ (reference sequence). The DNA of the CDR3 is TGTGCCAGCAGCTTATTCTTCGGGACAGGGCATCATCAGCCCCAGCATTTT. It codes for CASSLFFGTGHHQPQHF.

V gene TRBV6-2 or TRBV6-3 combines with J gene TRBJ2-7; TRBD2 agrees at 7 bases. There are 14 residues in the CDR3. V trimming: 4 bases; J trimming: 2 bases; junction bases outside the gene matches: 5. Germline-derived CDR1 and CDR2 are MNHEY and SVGEGT. CDR3 bases: TGTGCCAGCAGTTGGCGGGGGATAACCTACGAGCAGTACTTC. Its protein product is CASSWRGITYEQYF.

The gene calls are TRBV7-8 and TRBJ2-7; possibly TRBD2 for D (6 bases). V lost 10 bases, J lost 6 bases, and 19 bases lay in between. Germline loops: CDR1 SGHVS, CDR2 FQNEAQ. This CDR3 is built from 13 residues. CDR3 sequence: CATSLRDLIEQYF. The CDR3 nucleotides read TGTGCCACCTCCCTCCGGGACTTAATCGAGCAGTACTTC.

The chain recombines TRBV5-6 with TRBJ2-7; D is ambiguous. The CDR3 length is 13 residues. The V end was cut by 2 bases, the J end by 4 bases, with 10 bases between. Germline V gene data show CDR1 as SGHDT and CDR2 as YYEEEE. This CDR3 is CASSFGVSYEQYF. In nucleotides, the CDR3 is TGTGCCAGCAGCTTTGGAGTTTCTTACGAGCAGTACTTC.

The V call is TRBV30, the J call TRBJ1-2; possibly TRBD1 for D (5 bases). The CDR3 is 13 residues long. CDR1 is GTSNPN and CDR2 is SVGIG in the germline V gene (reference sequence). The ends were cut back, 3 bases at V and 4 bases at J, with 12 bases in the middle. In DNA, the CDR3 is TGTGCCTGGAGAATAGGGCAGGGCTATGGCTACACCTTC. As protein: CAWRIGQGYGYTF.

The CDR3 bases are TGTGCCAGCAGCAATTCCGGGGCTGCCTACCTGGTCGAGCAGTACTTC. Translating it yields CASSNSGAAYLVEQYF. The V call is TRBV11-2, the J call TRBJ2-7; D assignment may be TRBD1 or TRBD2 (5 bases each). The CDR3 contains 16 residues. V lost 5 bases and J lost 6, with 23 bases in between. The germline V gene encodes CDR1 SGHAT and CDR2 FQNNGV. The whole variable domain, filled in from reference TRBV11-2 and TRBJ2-7, reads EAGVAQSPRYKIIEKRQSVAFWCNPISGHATLYWYQQILGQGPKLLIQFQNNGVVDDSQLPKDRFSAERLKGVDSTLKIQPAKLEDSAVYLCASSNSGAAYLVEQYFGPGTRLTVT.

V usage is TRBV2 and J usage is TRBJ1-6; TRBD1 might be the D (6 bases). The CDR3 contains 15 residues. Germline CDR1 reads SNHLY; CDR2 reads FYNNEI. V lost 6 bases and J lost 9, with 18 bases in between. This CDR3 reads CASRVQGLRSSPLHF. The CDR3 DNA follows: TGTGCCAGCAGGGTCCAGGGGTTACGGAGTTCACCCCTCCACTTT.

The chain couples TRBV6-2 or TRBV6-3 to TRBJ2-7; TRBD1 is a possible D gene (6 bases). CDR3 length: 14 amino acids. Germline CDR1 is MNHEY and CDR2 is SVGEGT. Trimming cost V 4 bases and J 2 bases, with 12 bases left between them. CDR3 in amino acids: CASSSMTGPYEQYF. CDR3 nucleotides: TGTGCCAGCAGTTCCATGACAGGCCCCTACGAGCAGTACTTC.

This chain uses TRBV4-1 with TRBJ2-7; D not certain. The germline V gene encodes CDR1 MGHRA and CDR2 YSYEKL. Deletions cut 2 bases from V and 6 bases from J, with 26 bases between. The CDR3 is 18 amino acids. In DNA form, the CDR3 reads TGCGCCAGCAGCCAAAGGATTGTAGTCGGGCCCACTTACGCCGAGCAGTACTTC. This gives the protein CASSQRIVVGPTYAEQYF.

The V gene is TRBV5-1, the J gene TRBJ1-1; the match to TRBD1 covers 8 bases. V gave up 3 bases and J gave up 4 bases; unmatched junction bases: 8. Germline V lookup: CDR1 SGHRS, CDR2 YFSETQ. The CDR3 extends over 15 amino acids. CDR3 amino acids: CASSSQGAVVTEAFF. CDR3 in DNA: TGCGCCAGCAGCTCGCAGGGGGCGGTGGTCACTGAAGCTTTCTTT.